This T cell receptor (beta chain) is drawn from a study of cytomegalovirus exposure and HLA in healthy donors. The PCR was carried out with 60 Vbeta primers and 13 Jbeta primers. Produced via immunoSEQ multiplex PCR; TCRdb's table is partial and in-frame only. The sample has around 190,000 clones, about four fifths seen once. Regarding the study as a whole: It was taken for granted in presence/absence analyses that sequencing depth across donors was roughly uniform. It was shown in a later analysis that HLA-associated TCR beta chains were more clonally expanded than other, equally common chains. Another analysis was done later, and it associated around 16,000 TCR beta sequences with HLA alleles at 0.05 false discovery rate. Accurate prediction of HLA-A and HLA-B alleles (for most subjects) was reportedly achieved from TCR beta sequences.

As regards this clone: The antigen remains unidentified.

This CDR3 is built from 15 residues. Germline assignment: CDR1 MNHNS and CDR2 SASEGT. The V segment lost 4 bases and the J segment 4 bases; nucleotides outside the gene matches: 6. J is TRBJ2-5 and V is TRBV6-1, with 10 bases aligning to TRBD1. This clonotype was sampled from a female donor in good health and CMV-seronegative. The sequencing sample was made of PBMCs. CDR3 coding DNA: TGTGCCAGCAGTGGAGACAGGGGGCTCGGAGAGACCCAGTACTTC. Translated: CASSGDRGLGETQYF.